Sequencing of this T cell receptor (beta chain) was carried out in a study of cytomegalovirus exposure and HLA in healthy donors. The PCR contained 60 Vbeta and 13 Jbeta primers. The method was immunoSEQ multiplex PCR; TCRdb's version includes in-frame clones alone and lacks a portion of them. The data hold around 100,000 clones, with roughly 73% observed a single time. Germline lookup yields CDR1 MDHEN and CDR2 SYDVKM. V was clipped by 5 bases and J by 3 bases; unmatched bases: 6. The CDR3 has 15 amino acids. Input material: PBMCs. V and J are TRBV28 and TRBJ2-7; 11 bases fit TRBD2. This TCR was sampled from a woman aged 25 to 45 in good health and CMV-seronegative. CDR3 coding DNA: TGTGCCAGCAGTCCCGGGACTAGCGGACGCTACGAGCAGTACTTC. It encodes CASSPGTSGRYEQYF.